This TCR beta chain originates from a study of cytomegalovirus exposure and HLA in healthy donors. Note on this clone: Antigen unknown.

Unrecorded immune exposures were likely, despite nominal health at sampling. CDR1 is MNHNS, CDR2 SASEGT, per germline. The CDR3 is 17 residues long. V dropped 2 bases and J dropped 5 bases, with 19 bases sitting between them. A multiplex PCR was run with 60 Vbeta primers and 13 Jbeta primers. The data were produced by immunoSEQ multiplex PCR, yet TCRdb's version contains in-frame clones alone and is incomplete. This sample has some 150,000 clones; under 10% occur once, and the top ten carry 5.5% to 8%. Points from the study as a whole: Cytomegalovirus status was reportedly diagnosed by the classifier with high specificity and sensitivity. In most subjects, TCR beta sequences reportedly gave accurate predictions of HLA-A and HLA-B alleles.

Specimen: PBMCs. The chain links TRBV6-1 to TRBJ2-1; TRBD1 might be the D (6 bases). The TCR was taken from a woman aged 40 to 50 in good health and CMV-seropositive. CDR3 DNA: TGTGCCAGCAGTGAATCTACAGGGTTAGGAAACCACAATGAGCAGTTCTTC. It codes for CASSESTGLGNHNEQFF.